Listed below are T cell receptor beta chains from one sample, sequenced in a study of cytomegalovirus exposure and HLA in healthy donors. Sequencing used immunoSEQ multiplex PCR; TCRdb keeps in-frame clones, though not all of them. The table includes some 180,000 clones, 87% detected once. What was sequenced was PBMCs. The receptors originated from a boy between 2 and 10 years old in good health and CMV-seronegative. Each CDR3 is given with its conserved first and last residue. Fields, in order: CDR3 protein, V gene.

CASSPRDGGYEQYF TRBV19
CAISDRGRRNTEAFF TRBV10-3
CASGDTGGSSYNEQFF TRBV4-1
CATSGVNEKLFF TRBV6-1
CASSEREGPETQYF TRBV7-7
CASSPRRGTSGRATDTQYF TRBV18
CASSNGLAGGPYYEQYF TRBV21-1
CASSYGVAGANTEAFF TRBV6-6
CASSSGYANTGELFF TRBV9
CSVKYLYPEAGGSTDTQYF TRBV29-1
CASSPPVVNEQFF TRBV18
CASSDSSTGELFF TRBV6-4
CASRGSEETQYF TRBV19
CSVAGRDTEAFF TRBV29-1
CASSSTGEAFF TRBV27
CASSEWEGGTPGTYEQYF TRBV2
CASRSVQAFF TRBV11-2
CASSLSGAGELFF TRBV5-1
CASSLQQGGGNIQYF TRBV7-3
CASSHLREEWEQFF TRBV4-1
CASSSGRSTDTQYF TRBV11-3
CASSPSGTGGYSYEQYF TRBV11-2
CASSLVAGAGPYEQYF TRBV7-2
CASSPAGNVLSGNTIYF TRBV18
CARTPPRLAIYEQYF TRBV27
CASSFTLRVGGSLRYEQYF TRBV11-2
CASTAIHSAGADVLTF TRBV27
CASSLGGSSSYEQYF TRBV4-1
CASSGQGGGRGYGYTF TRBV28
CASSHTNSGSDEQFF TRBV6-4